This paragraph reports one T cell receptor (beta chain). The antigen is unknown. This entry belongs to a study of cytomegalovirus exposure and HLA in healthy donors. Overall study results and limits: Solely CMV serostatus was available to characterize immune exposure.

In the PCR, 60 Vbeta and 13 Jbeta primers were used. Using immunoSEQ multiplex PCR, the repertoire was profiled, and TCRdb retains in-frame clones only, with some absent. The sample yields approximately 120,000 clones, around 80% seen once. Nominally healthy donors provided the samples, though records likely missed some immune exposures. There are 16 residues in the CDR3. With V trimmed by 5 bases and J by 4 bases, 6 bases remained unmatched. The germline CDR1 and CDR2 sequences are MDHEN and SYDVKM. The source material was PBMCs. This sequence originates from a female donor in good health and CMV-seronegative. The rearrangement uses TRBV28 and TRBJ2-1; 12 bases align to TRBD2. The CDR3: CASSGRTSGVYNEQFF. The CDR3 region has the DNA TGTGCCAGCAGTGGCCGGACTAGCGGGGTTTACAATGAGCAGTTCTTC. The full variable domain, in which reference TRBV28 and TRBJ2-1 provide the parts outside the CDR3, is DVKVTQSSRYLVKRTGEKVFLECVQDMDHENMFWYRQDPGLGLRLIYFSYDVKMKEKGDIPEGYSVSREKKERFSLILESASTNQTSMYLCASSGRTSGVYNEQFFGPGTRLTVL.